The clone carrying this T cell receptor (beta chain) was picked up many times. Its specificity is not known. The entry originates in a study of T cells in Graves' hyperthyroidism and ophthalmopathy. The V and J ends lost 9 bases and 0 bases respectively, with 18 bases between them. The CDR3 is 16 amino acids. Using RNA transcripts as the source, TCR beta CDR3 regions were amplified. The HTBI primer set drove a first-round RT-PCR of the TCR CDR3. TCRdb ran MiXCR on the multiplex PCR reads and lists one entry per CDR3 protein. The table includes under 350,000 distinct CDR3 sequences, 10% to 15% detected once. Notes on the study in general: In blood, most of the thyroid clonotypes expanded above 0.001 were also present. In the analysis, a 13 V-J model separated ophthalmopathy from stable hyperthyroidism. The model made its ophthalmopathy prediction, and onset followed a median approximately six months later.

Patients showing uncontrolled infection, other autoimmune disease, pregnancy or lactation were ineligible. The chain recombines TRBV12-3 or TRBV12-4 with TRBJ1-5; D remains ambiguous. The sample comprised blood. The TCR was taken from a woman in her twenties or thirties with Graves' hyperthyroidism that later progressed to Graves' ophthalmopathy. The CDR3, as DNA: TGTGCCAGTACCCGAGGTGAACAATATAGCAATCAGCCCCAGCATTTT. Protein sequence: CASTRGEQYSNQPQHF.